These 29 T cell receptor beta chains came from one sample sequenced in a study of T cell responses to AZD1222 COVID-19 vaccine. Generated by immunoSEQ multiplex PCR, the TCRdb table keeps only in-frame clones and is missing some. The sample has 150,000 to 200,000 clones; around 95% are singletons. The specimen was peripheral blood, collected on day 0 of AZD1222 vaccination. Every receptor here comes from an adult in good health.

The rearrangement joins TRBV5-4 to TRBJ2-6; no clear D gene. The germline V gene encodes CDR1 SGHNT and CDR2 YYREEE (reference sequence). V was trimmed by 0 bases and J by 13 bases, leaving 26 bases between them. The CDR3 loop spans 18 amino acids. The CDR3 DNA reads TGTGCCAGCAGCTTGGTAGGGCAGGACCCGGCCAAACGTAGAGTCCTGACTTTC. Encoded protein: CASSLVGQDPAKRRVLTF.

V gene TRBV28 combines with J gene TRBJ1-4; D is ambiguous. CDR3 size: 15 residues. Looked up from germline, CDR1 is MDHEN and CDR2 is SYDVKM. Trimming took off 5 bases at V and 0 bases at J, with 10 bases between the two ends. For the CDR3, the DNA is TGTGCCAGCAGTCTCATGGGCCCAACTAATGAAAAACTGTTTTTT. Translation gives CASSLMGPTNEKLFF.

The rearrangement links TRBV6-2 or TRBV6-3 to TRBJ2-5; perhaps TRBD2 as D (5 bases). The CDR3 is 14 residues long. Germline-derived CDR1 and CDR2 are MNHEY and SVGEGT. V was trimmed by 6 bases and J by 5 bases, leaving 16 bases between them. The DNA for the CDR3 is TGTGCCAGCAGCCTGCACGGGGATTGGGAGACCCAGTACTTC. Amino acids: CASSLHGDWETQYF.

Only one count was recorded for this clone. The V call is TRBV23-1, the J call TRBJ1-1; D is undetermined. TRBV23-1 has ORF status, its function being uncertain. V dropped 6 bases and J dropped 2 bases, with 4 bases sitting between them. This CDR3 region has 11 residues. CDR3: CASSRNTEAFF. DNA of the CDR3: TGCGCCAGCAGCCGAAACACTGAAGCTTTCTTT.

The CDR3 loop reads CASSQEGGRRAFF. In nucleotides, the CDR3 is TGTGCCAGCAGCCAAGAAGGGGGCCGAAGAGCTTTCTTT. V gene TRBV3-1 (or the pseudogene TRBV3-2) combines with J gene TRBJ1-1; TRBD1 agrees at 7 bases. Losses at the gene ends were 0 bases for V and 10 bases for J; bases not matched to a gene: 5. This CDR3 spans 13 amino acids. Germline V CDR1 and CDR2: LGHDT, YNNKEL (reference sequence).

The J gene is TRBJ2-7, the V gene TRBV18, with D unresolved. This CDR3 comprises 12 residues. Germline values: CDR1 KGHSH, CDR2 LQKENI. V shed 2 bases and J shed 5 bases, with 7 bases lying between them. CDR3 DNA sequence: TGTGCCAGCTCACCAAAGAATAACGAGCAGTACTTC. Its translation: CASSPKNNEQYF.

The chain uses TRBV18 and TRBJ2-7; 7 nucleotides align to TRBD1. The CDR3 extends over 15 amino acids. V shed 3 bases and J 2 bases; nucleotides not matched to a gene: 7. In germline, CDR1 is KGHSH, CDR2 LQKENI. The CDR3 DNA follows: TGTGCCAGCTCACCCGGCCGGACAGGCACCTACGAGCAGTACTTC. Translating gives CASSPGRTGTYEQYF.

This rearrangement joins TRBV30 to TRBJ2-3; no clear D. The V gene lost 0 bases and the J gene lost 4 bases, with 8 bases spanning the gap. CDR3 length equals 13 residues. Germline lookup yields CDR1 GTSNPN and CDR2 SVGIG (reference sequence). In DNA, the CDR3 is TGTGCCTGGAGTGTATCGGACCCAGATACGCAGTATTTT. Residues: CAWSVSDPDTQYF. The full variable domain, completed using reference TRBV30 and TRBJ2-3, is SQTIHQWPATLVQPVGSPLSLECTVEGTSNPNLYWYRQAAGRGLQLLFYSVGIGQISSEVPQNLSASRPQDRQFILSSKKLLLSDSGFYLCAWSVSDPDTQYFGPGTRLTVL.

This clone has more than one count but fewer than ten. This CDR3 is CASSPGTGTEAFF. CDR3 sequence (DNA): TGTGCCAGCAGCCCCGGGACAGGCACTGAAGCTTTCTTT. This chain links TRBV11-3 with TRBJ1-1, with 8 bases that match TRBD1. Germline V gene data show CDR1 as SGHNT and CDR2 as YENEEA. Trimming took 5 bases from V and 4 from J; bases not matched to a gene: 3. The length of the CDR3 is 13 residues.

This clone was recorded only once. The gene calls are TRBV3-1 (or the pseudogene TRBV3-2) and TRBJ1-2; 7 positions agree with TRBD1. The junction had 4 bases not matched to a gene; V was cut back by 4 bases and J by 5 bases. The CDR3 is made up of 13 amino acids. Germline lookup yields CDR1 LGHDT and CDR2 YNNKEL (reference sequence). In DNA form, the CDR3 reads TGTGCCAGCAGCCCCGGGACAGAGTATGGCTACACCTTC. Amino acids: CASSPGTEYGYTF.

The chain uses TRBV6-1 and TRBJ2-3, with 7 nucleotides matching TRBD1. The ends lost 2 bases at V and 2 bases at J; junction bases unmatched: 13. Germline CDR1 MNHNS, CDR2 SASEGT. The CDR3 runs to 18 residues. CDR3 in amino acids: CASSERRHRGWATDTQYF. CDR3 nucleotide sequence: TGTGCCAGCAGTGAAAGAAGGCACAGGGGTTGGGCCACAGATACGCAGTATTTT.

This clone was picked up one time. CDR3 region: CASSRTTGGWGYTF. The CDR3 DNA sequence: TGTGCCAGCAGCCGAACTACAGGGGGATGGGGCTACACCTTC. The chain joins TRBV14 to TRBJ1-2; 8 bases fit TRBD1. The CDR3 is 14 residues long. V lost 4 bases and J lost 8; bases outside the gene matches: 9. Germline values: CDR1 SGHDN, CDR2 FVKESK.

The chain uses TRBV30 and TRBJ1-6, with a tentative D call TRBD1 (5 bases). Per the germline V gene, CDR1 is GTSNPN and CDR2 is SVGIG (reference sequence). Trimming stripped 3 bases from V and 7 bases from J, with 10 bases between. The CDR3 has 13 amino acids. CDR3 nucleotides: TGTGCCTGGAGAGAAACAGGAAATTCACCCCTCCACTTT. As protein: CAWRETGNSPLHF.

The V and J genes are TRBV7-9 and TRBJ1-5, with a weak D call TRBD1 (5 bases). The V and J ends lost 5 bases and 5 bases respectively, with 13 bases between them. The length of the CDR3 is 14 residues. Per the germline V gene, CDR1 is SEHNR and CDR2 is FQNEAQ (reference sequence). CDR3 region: CASSPRGVYQPQHF. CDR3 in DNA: TGTGCCAGCAGCCCCCGGGGGGTTTATCAGCCCCAGCATTTT.

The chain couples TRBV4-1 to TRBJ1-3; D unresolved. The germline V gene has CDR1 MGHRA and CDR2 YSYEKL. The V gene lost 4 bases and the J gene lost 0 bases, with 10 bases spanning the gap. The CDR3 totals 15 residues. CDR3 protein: CASSPPGLSGNTIYF. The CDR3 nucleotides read TGCGCCAGCAGCCCCCCAGGCCTCTCTGGAAACACCATATATTTT.

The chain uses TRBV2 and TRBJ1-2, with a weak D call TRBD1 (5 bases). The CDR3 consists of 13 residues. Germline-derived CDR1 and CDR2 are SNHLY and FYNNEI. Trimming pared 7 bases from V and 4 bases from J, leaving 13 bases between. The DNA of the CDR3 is TGTGCCAGCATTCTGGACACCCTCTATGGCTACACCTTC. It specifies CASILDTLYGYTF.

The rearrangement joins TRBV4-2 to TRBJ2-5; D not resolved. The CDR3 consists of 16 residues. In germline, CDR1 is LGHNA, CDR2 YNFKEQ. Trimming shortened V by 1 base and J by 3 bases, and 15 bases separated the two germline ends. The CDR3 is CASSQGMRGSEETQYF. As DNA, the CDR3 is TGTGCCAGCAGCCAAGGTATGCGTGGAAGTGAAGAGACCCAGTACTTC.

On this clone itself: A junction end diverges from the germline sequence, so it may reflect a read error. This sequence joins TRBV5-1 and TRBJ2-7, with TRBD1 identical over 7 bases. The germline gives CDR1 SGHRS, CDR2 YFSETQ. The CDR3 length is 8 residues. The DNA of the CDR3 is TGCGCCAGCAGGACAGGGCCTTTC. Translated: CASRTGPF.

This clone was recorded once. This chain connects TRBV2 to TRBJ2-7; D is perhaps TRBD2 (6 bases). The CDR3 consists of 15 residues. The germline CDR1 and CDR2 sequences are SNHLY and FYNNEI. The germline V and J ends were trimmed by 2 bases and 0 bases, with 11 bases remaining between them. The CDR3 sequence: CASSEWTGDSYEQYF. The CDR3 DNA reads TGTGCCAGCAGTGAATGGACGGGGGACTCCTACGAGCAGTACTTC.

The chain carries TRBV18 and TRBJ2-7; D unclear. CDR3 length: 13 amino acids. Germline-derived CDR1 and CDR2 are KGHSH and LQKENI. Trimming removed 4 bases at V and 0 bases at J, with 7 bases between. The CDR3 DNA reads TGTGCCAGCTCACAGGCCAGCTCCTACGAGCAGTACTTC. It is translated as CASSQASSYEQYF.

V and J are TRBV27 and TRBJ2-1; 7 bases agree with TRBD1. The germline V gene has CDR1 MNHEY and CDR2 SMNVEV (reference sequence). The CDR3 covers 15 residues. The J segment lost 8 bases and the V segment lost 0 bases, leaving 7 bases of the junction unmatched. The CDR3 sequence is CASSLSGGLGDEQFF. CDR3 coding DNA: TGTGCCAGCAGTTTATCAGGGGGCTTAGGGGATGAGCAGTTCTTC.

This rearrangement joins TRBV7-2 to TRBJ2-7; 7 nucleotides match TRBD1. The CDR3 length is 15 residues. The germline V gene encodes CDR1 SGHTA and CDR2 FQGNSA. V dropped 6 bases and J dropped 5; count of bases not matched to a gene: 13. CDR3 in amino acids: CASRGGGQSSDEQYF. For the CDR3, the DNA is TGTGCCAGCAGGGGTGGGGGACAGAGTAGCGACGAGCAGTACTTC.

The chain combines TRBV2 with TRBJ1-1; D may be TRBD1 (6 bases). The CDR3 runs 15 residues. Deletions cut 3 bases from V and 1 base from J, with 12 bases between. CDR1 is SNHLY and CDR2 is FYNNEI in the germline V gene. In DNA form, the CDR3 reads TGTGCCAGCAGTGACGAAGGGGGGAGGAACACTGAAGCTTTCTTT. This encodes CASSDEGGRNTEAFF.

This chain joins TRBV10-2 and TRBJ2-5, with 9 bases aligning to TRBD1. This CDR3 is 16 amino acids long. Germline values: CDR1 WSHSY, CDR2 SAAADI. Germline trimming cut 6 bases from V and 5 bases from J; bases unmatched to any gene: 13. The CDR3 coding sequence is TGCGCCAGCAGCACCAATCGCACAGGGGGCAGGGAGACCCAGTACTTC. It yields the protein CASSTNRTGGRETQYF.

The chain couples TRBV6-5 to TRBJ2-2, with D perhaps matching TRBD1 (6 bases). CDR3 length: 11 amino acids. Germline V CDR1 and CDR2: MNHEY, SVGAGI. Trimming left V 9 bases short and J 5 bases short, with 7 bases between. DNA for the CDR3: TGTGCCAGTACAGGGACCGGGGAGCTGTTTTTT. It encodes CASTGTGELFF.

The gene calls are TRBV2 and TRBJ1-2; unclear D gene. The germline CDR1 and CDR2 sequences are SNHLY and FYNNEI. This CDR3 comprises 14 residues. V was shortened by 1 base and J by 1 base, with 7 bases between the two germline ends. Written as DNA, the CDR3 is TGTGCCAGCAGTGAAGTTTTGAGTAACTATGGCTACACCTTC. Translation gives CASSEVLSNYGYTF.

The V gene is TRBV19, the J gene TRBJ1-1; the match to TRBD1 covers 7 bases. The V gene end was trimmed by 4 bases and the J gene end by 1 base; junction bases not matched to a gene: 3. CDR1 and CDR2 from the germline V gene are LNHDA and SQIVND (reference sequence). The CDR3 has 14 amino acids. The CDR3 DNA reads TGTGCCAGTAGTAGTAGACAGGGGAACACTGAAGCTTTCTTT. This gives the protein CASSSRQGNTEAFF.

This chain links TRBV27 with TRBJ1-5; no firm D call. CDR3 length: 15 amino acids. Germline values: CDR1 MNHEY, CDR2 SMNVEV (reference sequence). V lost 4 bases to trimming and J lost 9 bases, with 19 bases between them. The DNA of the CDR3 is TGTGCCAGCAGTTCACCCGGACCTGACGGATCGCCCCAGCATTTT. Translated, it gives CASSSPGPDGSPQHF.

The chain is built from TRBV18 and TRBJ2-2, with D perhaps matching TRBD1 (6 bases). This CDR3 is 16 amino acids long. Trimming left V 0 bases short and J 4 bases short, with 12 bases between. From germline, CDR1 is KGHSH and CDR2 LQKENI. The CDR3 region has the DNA TGTGCCAGCTCACCACCGAGGGGGACCTTCACCGGGGAGCTGTTTTTT. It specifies CASSPPRGTFTGELFF. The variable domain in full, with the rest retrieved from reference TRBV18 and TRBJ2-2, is NAGVMQNPRHLVRRRGQEARLRCSPMKGHSHVYWYRQLPEEGLKFMVYLQKENIIDESGMPKERFSAEFPKEGPSILRIQQVVRGDSAAYFCASSPPRGTFTGELFFGEGSRLTVL.